This is a list of T cell receptor beta chains from one sample in a study of shared clonotypes between healthy human individuals. Produced via immunoSEQ multiplex PCR; TCRdb's table is partial and in-frame only. Among about 1.9 million clones listed, just over 90% were seen once. The sequenced sample consisted of naive CD8+ T cells from PBMCs. Receptor source: a man younger than 30 in good health. Some clones in this sample may be carry-over from other donors' samples. CDR3s include the opening cysteine and the closing phenylalanine or tryptophan. D genes are given only for firm matches. Clone size is stated in some rows and not others, as once, few, many or a class when expanded.

v_gene	abundance	j_gene	d_gene	CDR3aa	CDR3nt
TRBV29-1	-	TRBJ2-7	TRBD1	CSVDYGQVNSYEQYF	TGCAGCGTTGACTATGGACAGGTGAACTCCTACGAGCAGTACTTC
TRBV29-1	-	TRBJ2-7	TRBD2	CSVSGGSTYEQYF	TGCAGCGTTTCTGGCGGGAGTACCTACGAGCAGTACTTC
TRBV7-9	-	TRBJ2-5	-	CASSFSREVGETQYF	TGTGCCAGCAGCTTCTCCAGGGAAGTGGGAGAGACCCAGTACTTC
TRBV5-8	-	TRBJ2-7	-	CASSLGQGMVFYEQYF	TGTGCCAGCAGCTTGGGGCAGGGGATGGTTTTCTACGAGCAGTACTTC
TRBV28	-	TRBJ2-1	TRBD2	CASSLGGGASRKYNEQFF	TGTGCCAGCAGTTTAGGGGGAGGGGCCAGCAGAAAATACAATGAGCAGTTCTTC
TRBV18	-	TRBJ1-5	TRBD1	CASSPGDRAQPQHF	TGTGCCAGCTCACCAGGGGACAGGGCTCAGCCCCAGCATTTT
TRBV7-9	-	TRBJ1-5	-	CASSLVGGVGIYSNQPQHF	TGTGCCAGCAGCTTAGTGGGCGGTGTAGGGATTTATAGCAATCAGCCCCAGCATTTT
TRBV27	-	TRBJ2-1	-	CASSNYLATVYNEQFF	TGTGCCAGCAGTAATTACCTAGCGACTGTTTACAATGAGCAGTTCTTC
TRBV16	-	TRBJ1-5	-	CASSHGPGNQPQHF	TGTGCCAGCAGCCACGGTCCGGGCAATCAGCCCCAGCATTTT
TRBV27	-	TRBJ1-2	-	CASSSTVARFYGYTF	TGTGCCAGCAGTTCGACAGTCGCCCGTTTCTATGGCTACACCTTC
TRBV6-1	-	TRBJ1-4	TRBD1	CASSELTGGNEKLFF	TGTGCCAGCAGTGAATTGACAGGGGGGAATGAAAAACTGTTTTTT
TRBV5-4	-	TRBJ2-1	-	CASSLTWDSQFF	TGTGCCAGCAGCTTGACGTGGGACTCGCAGTTCTTC
TRBV29-1	-	TRBJ1-1	-	CSVKYALNTEAFF	TGCAGCGTTAAATATGCTCTGAACACTGAAGCTTTCTTT
TRBV9	-	TRBJ1-1	-	CASSVEGGNTEAFF	TGTGCCAGCAGCGTAGAGGGGGGGAACACTGAAGCTTTCTTT
TRBV19	-	TRBJ2-1	TRBD1	CASTPTGFHEQFF	TGTGCCAGTACCCCGACAGGGTTCCATGAGCAGTTCTTC
TRBV19	-	TRBJ1-1	TRBD1	CASSARQGTHERTEAFF	TGTGCCAGTAGTGCGCGACAGGGGACGCACGAGAGGACTGAAGCTTTCTTT
TRBV25-1	once	TRBJ1-5	-	CASRVGGNQPQHF	TGTGCCAGCAGGGTGGGGGGCAATCAGCCCCAGCATTTT
TRBV7-8	once	TRBJ2-2	TRBD2	CASSLEYSSGSWGTGELFF	TGTGCCAGCAGCTTAGAATACTCTAGCGGGAGTTGGGGAACCGGGGAGCTGTTTTTT
TRBV6-4	-	TRBJ2-2	-	CASSDWPGPNTGELFF	TGTGCCAGCAGTGACTGGCCGGGCCCGAACACCGGGGAGCTGTTTTTT
TRBV5-1	-	TRBJ2-1	TRBD2	CASSLGLAAVPNEQFF	TGCGCCAGCAGCTTGGGACTAGCGGCCGTCCCCAATGAGCAGTTCTTC
TRBV7-9	-	TRBJ2-7	-	CASSYGVIYEQYF	TGTGCCAGCAGCTATGGGGTAATCTACGAGCAGTACTTC
TRBV7-6	-	TRBJ2-1	-	CASSVVGSNYNEQFF	TGTGCCAGCAGCGTAGTCGGTAGCAACTACAATGAGCAGTTCTTC
TRBV18	-	TRBJ2-7	TRBD1	CASSPGQVYEQYF	TGTGCCAGCTCCCCAGGACAGGTCTACGAGCAGTACTTC
TRBV2	-	TRBJ1-2	-	CASSASRGVGYTF	TGTGCCAGCAGTGCCAGTCGGGGGGTTGGCTACACCTTC
TRBV7-8	-	TRBJ2-1	TRBD2	CASRKTSGSYNEQFF	TGTGCCAGCAGGAAGACTAGCGGGAGCTACAATGAGCAGTTCTTC
TRBV27	few	TRBJ2-1	-	CASSLGDINNEQFF	TGTGCCAGCAGCCTAGGGGACATCAACAATGAGCAGTTCTTC
TRBV6-6	-	TRBJ1-3	-	CASSYSTGTGNTIYF	TGTGCCAGCAGTTACTCGACGGGGACTGGAAACACCATATATTTT
TRBV25-1	-	TRBJ2-1	TRBD2	CASSGGDEQFF	TGTGCCAGCAGCGGGGGGGACGAGCAGTTCTTC
TRBV19	-	TRBJ1-1	TRBD1	CASGDRANTEAFF	TGTGCCAGCGGGGACAGGGCGAACACTGAAGCTTTCTTT
TRBV19	-	TRBJ2-1	-	CASSTHSSGTQEQFF	TGTGCCAGTAGTACCCACTCCTCGGGAACACAGGAGCAGTTCTTC
TRBV7-9	once	TRBJ2-7	TRBD2	CASSFGLAASYEQYF	TGTGCCAGCAGCTTCGGACTAGCGGCCTCCTACGAGCAGTACTTC
TRBV9	-	TRBJ2-5	TRBD1	CASSGRTGRETQYF	TGTGCCAGCAGCGGAAGGACAGGGAGGGAGACCCAGTACTTC
TRBV28	-	TRBJ2-7	-	CASSPLLYEQYF	TGTGCCAGCAGTCCGCTCCTCTACGAGCAGTACTTC
TRBV7-2	-	TRBJ2-5	-	CASSLGGLLASRQETQYF	TGTGCCAGCAGCTTAGGGGGTCTTCTAGCGTCTCGCCAAGAGACCCAGTACTTC
TRBV7-9	-	TRBJ1-1	TRBD1	CASSTRTGENTEAFF	TGTGCCAGCAGCACCCGGACAGGGGAGAACACTGAAGCTTTCTTT
TRBV5-6	-	TRBJ2-6	TRBD1	CASSYDRGTGANVLTF	TGTGCCAGCAGCTATGACAGGGGAACTGGGGCCAACGTCCTGACTTTC
TRBV6-5	-	TRBJ1-5	TRBD1	CASSQYRGGNQPQHF	TGTGCCAGCAGCCAGTACAGGGGCGGCAATCAGCCCCAGCATTTT
TRBV11-2	-	TRBJ2-7	TRBD2	CASSPGGSNVYEQYF	TGTGCCAGCAGCCCCGGGGGGTCCAACGTATACGAGCAGTACTTC
TRBV5-1	-	TRBJ2-1	TRBD1	CASSSGDRGADEQFF	TGCGCCAGCAGCTCCGGGGACAGGGGGGCCGATGAGCAGTTCTTC
TRBV7-2	-	TRBJ2-4	-	CASSLDNRENIQYF	TGTGCCAGCAGCTTAGACAACCGAGAAAACATTCAGTACTTC
TRBV29-1	once	TRBJ2-5	-	CSVEEGRTQYF	TGCAGCGTTGAAGAAGGGAGGACCCAGTACTTC
TRBV9	-	TRBJ2-7	TRBD2	CASSEGLAGAPYEQYF	TGTGCCAGCAGCGAGGGACTAGCGGGTGCCCCCTACGAGCAGTACTTC
TRBV6-5	-	TRBJ2-1	TRBD1	CASSRQGVLNEQFF	TGTGCCAGCAGCAGACAGGGGGTTCTGAATGAGCAGTTCTTC
TRBV30	-	TRBJ2-1	-	CAWSADTYNEQFF	TGTGCCTGGAGTGCAGACACTTACAATGAGCAGTTCTTC
TRBV4-3	-	TRBJ1-2	TRBD1	CASSQETGGADGYTF	TGCGCCAGCAGCCAAGAGACAGGGGGCGCAGATGGCTACACCTTC
TRBV6-5	-	TRBJ1-6	-	CASSYSKYNSPLHF	TGTGCCAGCAGTTACTCAAAATATAATTCACCCCTCCACTTT
TRBV18	-	TRBJ2-6	-	CASSPSRSSGANVLTF	TGTGCCAGCTCACCAAGCAGGTCCTCTGGGGCCAACGTCCTGACTTTC
TRBV27	-	TRBJ2-2	-	CASSHIETVNTGELFF	TGTGCCAGCAGTCATATTGAGACAGTGAACACCGGGGAGCTGTTTTTT
TRBV6-5	few	TRBJ2-7	TRBD1	CASSYSDRGYEQYF	TGTGCCAGCAGTTACTCCGACAGGGGGTACGAGCAGTACTTC
TRBV27	-	TRBJ1-1	TRBD1	CASNGIRGPATEAFF	TGTGCCAGCAACGGGATTAGGGGGCCGGCCACTGAAGCTTTCTTT
TRBV27	-	TRBJ2-5	TRBD1	CATGQGIGETQYF	TGTGCCACCGGACAGGGCATCGGAGAGACCCAGTACTTC
TRBV5-1	-	TRBJ2-2	-	CASPGRTGELFF	TGCGCCAGCCCCGGGCGCACCGGGGAGCTGTTTTTT
TRBV10-3	-	TRBJ2-1	-	CAISEFWGDNNEQFF	TGTGCCATCAGTGAGTTCTGGGGCGATAACAATGAGCAGTTCTTC
TRBV28	once	TRBJ1-5	-	CASSWRYSNQPQHF	TGTGCCAGCAGTTGGCGATATAGCAATCAGCCCCAGCATTTT
TRBV5-1	-	TRBJ2-2	-	CASSPGQENTGELFF	TGCGCCAGCAGCCCGGGACAAGAAAACACCGGGGAGCTGTTTTTT
TRBV19	-	TRBJ2-7	-	CASAGSGGYEQYF	TGTGCCAGCGCGGGTTCCGGCGGATACGAGCAGTACTTC